These T cell receptor beta chains were read from a single sample in a study of T cell changes during pregnancy in multiple sclerosis. Produced via immunoSEQ multiplex PCR; TCRdb's table is partial and in-frame only. The profile shows tens of thousands of clones, around 92% of them singletons. This sample comprised CD4+ T cells from peripheral blood mononuclear cells, obtained in the second trimester of pregnancy. These receptor sequences come from a female donor in good health, enrolled as a control in a pregnancy study. The CDR3 runs from the conserved cysteine through the conserved F or W. D genes are given only for firm matches. Where a row states a size, it is once, few, many or the class of an expanded clone; other rows omit it.

15,TRBV28,NA,TRBD2,TRBJ2-7,CASSLLAGGPIEQYF,TGTGCCAGCAGTTTATTGGCGGGAGGGCCGATCGAGCAGTACTTC
14,TRBV18,NA,NA,TRBJ1-1,CASAGQTMNTEAFF,TGTGCCAGCGCGGGCCAGACCATGAACACTGAAGCTTTCTTT
16,TRBV11-2,NA,TRBD1,TRBJ2-7,CASSLEGQGGYYEQYF,TGTGCCAGCAGCTTAGAGGGACAGGGGGGTTACTACGAGCAGTACTTC
14,TRBV5-5,NA,NA,TRBJ2-4,CASSLAGAKNIQYF,TGTGCCAGCAGCTTAGCAGGGGCCAAAAACATTCAGTACTTC
17,TRBV7-9,NA,NA,TRBJ2-5,CASSNDRGGRLRETQYF,TGTGCCAGCAGTAATGACAGGGGAGGGCGGCTGAGGGAGACCCAGTACTTC
15,TRBV7-2,NA,TRBD2,TRBJ2-7,CASSLTGTSGNEQYF,TGTGCCAGCAGCTTGACCGGGACTAGCGGCAACGAGCAGTACTTC
16,TRBV9,NA,TRBD2,TRBJ2-1,CASSVGGLAVYNEQFF,TGTGCCAGCAGCGTAGGGGGACTAGCGGTGTACAATGAGCAGTTCTTC
13,TRBV6-1,NA,NA,TRBJ1-5,CASTDRGNQPQHF,TGTGCCAGCACCGATCGGGGCAATCAGCCCCAGCATTTT
13,TRBV27,NA,TRBD1,TRBJ2-5,CASSRARGETQYF,TGTGCCAGCAGCAGGGCCAGGGGGGAGACCCAGTACTTC
16,TRBV7-2,NA,NA,TRBJ1-1,CASSLGGLQSNTEAFF,TGTGCCAGCAGCCTGGGAGGTTTACAATCGAACACTGAAGCTTTCTTT
18,TRBV6-9,NA,NA,TRBJ1-5,CASSYRKWGDAGNQPQHF,TGTGCCAGCAGTTATCGGAAATGGGGGGATGCCGGTAATCAGCCCCAGCATTTT
15,TRBV6-5,NA,TRBD2,TRBJ2-7,CASSYSSGGIYEQYF,TGTGCCAGCAGTTACTCTAGCGGGGGGATATACGAGCAGTACTTC
13,TRBV10-3,once,NA,TRBJ1-1,CAISDRLNTEAFF,TGTGCCATCAGTGACAGGCTGAACACTGAAGCTTTCTTT
14,TRBV7-8,NA,NA,TRBJ1-5,CASSLGRGGEPQHF,TGTGCCAGCAGCCTTGGGAGGGGAGGTGAGCCCCAGCATTTT
15,TRBV28,NA,NA,TRBJ2-3,CASSLAGSRVNTQYF,TGTGCCAGCAGTTTAGCTGGCTCCCGGGTTAATACGCAGTATTTT
13,TRBV14,NA,TRBD1,TRBJ2-1,CASSPPAGGEQFF,TGTGCCAGCAGCCCGCCAGCAGGGGGTGAGCAGTTCTTC
13,TRBV6-1,NA,NA,TRBJ1-3,CASSPTRGNTIYF,TGTGCCAGCAGTCCTACTAGAGGAAACACCATATATTTT
16,TRBV28,NA,NA,TRBJ2-1,CASSHSFRTLQREQFF,TGTGCCAGCAGTCATTCCTTCCGCACACTACAACGAGAGCAGTTCTTC
15,TRBV15,NA,NA,TRBJ2-7,CATSREMGLTYEQYF,TGTGCCACCAGCAGAGAGATGGGCTTGACCTACGAGCAGTACTTC
15,TRBV18,NA,NA,TRBJ2-6,CASSPASSGANVLTF,TGTGCCAGCTCACCCGCCAGCTCTGGGGCCAACGTCCTGACTTTC
13,TRBV4-1,NA,NA,TRBJ1-2,CASSQTGNYGYTF,TGCGCCAGCAGCCAAACAGGAAACTATGGCTACACCTTC
15,TRBV12-5,NA,NA,TRBJ2-2,CASGKTGTNTGELFF,TGTGCTAGTGGTAAGACAGGAACGAACACCGGGGAGCTGTTTTTT
14,TRBV5-1,once,TRBD2,TRBJ2-1,CASSLGLAGTEQFF,TGCGCCAGCAGCCTAGGACTAGCGGGGACTGAGCAGTTCTTC
15,TRBV13,NA,TRBD2,TRBJ2-1,CASSLPGGSYNEQFF,TGTGCCAGCAGCTTACCGGGGGGCTCCTACAATGAGCAGTTCTTC
13,TRBV7-2,NA,NA,TRBJ1-5,CASSFRGQQPQHF,TGTGCCAGCAGCTTTCGGGGTCAACAGCCCCAGCATTTT
16,TRBV4-1,NA,NA,TRBJ2-7,CASSQALATSSGEQYF,TGCGCCAGCAGCCAGGCCCTAGCGACCAGTTCGGGGGAGCAGTACTTC
11,TRBV6-1,NA,NA,TRBJ2-7,CASCVRVEQYF,TGTGCCAGCTGCGTTCGGGTTGAGCAGTACTTC
13,TRBV18,NA,TRBD2,TRBJ2-1,CASSPIAGGQQFF,TGTGCCAGCTCACCAATAGCGGGAGGACAGCAGTTCTTC
15,TRBV29-1,NA,TRBD2,TRBJ2-3,CSVSGLAGGTDTQYF,TGCAGCGTTTCCGGACTAGCGGGAGGGACAGATACGCAGTATTTT
13,TRBV29-1,NA,NA,TRBJ2-3,CSVEVEGRNTQYF,TGCAGCGTTGAAGTGGAGGGCCGTAATACGCAGTATTTT
14,TRBV6-1,once,NA,TRBJ1-5,CASSAYRANQPQHF,TGTGCCAGCAGTGCCTACAGGGCAAATCAGCCCCAGCATTTT
14,TRBV7-2,NA,TRBD2,TRBJ2-1,CASSLTSGSREQFF,TGTGCCAGCAGCTTGACTAGCGGGTCTCGTGAGCAGTTCTTC
13,TRBV15,once,NA,TRBJ2-5,CATSRDSKETQYF,TGTGCCACCAGCAGAGACAGTAAAGAGACCCAGTACTTC
16,TRBV7-7,NA,TRBD2,TRBJ2-1,CASSLGPLAGVPEQFF,TGTGCTAGCAGCTTAGGCCCACTAGCGGGGGTTCCTGAGCAGTTCTTC
15,TRBV29-1,NA,NA,TRBJ2-7,CSVGGGRDGTYEQYF,TGCAGCGTTGGGGGGGGGCGGGACGGAACCTACGAGCAGTACTTC
16,TRBV6-6,NA,TRBD2,TRBJ2-3,CASRGRQRGDTDTQYF,TGTGCCAGCAGGGGGCGCCAGCGGGGAGACACAGATACGCAGTATTTT
13,TRBV7-2,NA,TRBD1,TRBJ2-7,CASSGGQATEQYF,TGTGCCAGCAGTGGAGGACAGGCAACCGAGCAGTACTTC
14,TRBV6-6,NA,TRBD1,TRBJ1-2,CASRPRDRGFVYTF,TGTGCCAGCAGGCCCCGGGACAGGGGGTTTGTCTACACCTTC
15,TRBV19,NA,NA,TRBJ1-5,CASSFRRGGNQPQHF,TGTGCCAGTAGTTTCAGGAGGGGTGGGAATCAGCCCCAGCATTTT
18,TRBV11-3,NA,TRBD2,TRBJ2-6,CASRLGGLAGGGANVLTF,TGTGCCAGCAGATTAGGAGGACTAGCGGGAGGTGGGGCCAACGTCCTGACTTTC
17,TRBV27,NA,TRBD1,TRBJ2-7,CASSKRGTGGLVDEQYF,TGTGCCAGCAGCAAGAGGGGGACAGGGGGTCTTGTGGACGAGCAGTACTTC
17,TRBV5-1,NA,TRBD2,TRBJ2-1,CASSLSGGVSSYNEQFF,TGCGCCAGCAGCCTTAGCGGGGGGGTCTCTTCCTACAATGAGCAGTTCTTC
13,TRBV9,NA,TRBD1,TRBJ1-5,CASLHRGPQPQHF,TGTGCCAGTCTGCACAGGGGGCCTCAGCCCCAGCATTTT
13,TRBV4-2,NA,NA,TRBJ2-7,CASSQDRGYEQYF,TGTGCCAGCAGCCAAGACAGGGGTTACGAGCAGTACTTC
15,TRBV25-1,NA,TRBD1,TRBJ2-5,CASSDPRTGGETQYF,TGTGCCAGCAGTGACCCTCGGACAGGGGGGGAGACCCAGTACTTC
15,TRBV7-7,NA,TRBD2,TRBJ2-3,CASSPLAGVTDTQYF,TGTGCTAGCAGCCCCCTAGCGGGAGTTACAGATACGCAGTATTTT
11,TRBV5-8,NA,NA,TRBJ1-2,CASRPGVGYTF,TGTGCCAGCCGTCCAGGGGTTGGCTACACCTTC
15,TRBV30,once,NA,TRBJ2-2,CAWSTLLGARGELFF,TGTGCCTGGAGTACTCTGTTGGGGGCGCGAGGGGAGCTGTTTTTT
14,TRBV19,NA,TRBD1,TRBJ1-6,CASNQGQYFSPLHF,TGTGCCAGCAATCAGGGACAGTATTTTTCACCCCTCCACTTT
15,TRBV18,NA,TRBD2,TRBJ2-3,CASSVLAGETDTQYF,TGTGCCAGCTCAGTCCTAGCGGGAGAGACAGATACGCAGTATTTT
13,TRBV28,NA,TRBD2,TRBJ2-1,CASTTGLVLWQFF,TGTGCCAGCACCACGGGACTAGTCCTTTGGCAGTTCTTC